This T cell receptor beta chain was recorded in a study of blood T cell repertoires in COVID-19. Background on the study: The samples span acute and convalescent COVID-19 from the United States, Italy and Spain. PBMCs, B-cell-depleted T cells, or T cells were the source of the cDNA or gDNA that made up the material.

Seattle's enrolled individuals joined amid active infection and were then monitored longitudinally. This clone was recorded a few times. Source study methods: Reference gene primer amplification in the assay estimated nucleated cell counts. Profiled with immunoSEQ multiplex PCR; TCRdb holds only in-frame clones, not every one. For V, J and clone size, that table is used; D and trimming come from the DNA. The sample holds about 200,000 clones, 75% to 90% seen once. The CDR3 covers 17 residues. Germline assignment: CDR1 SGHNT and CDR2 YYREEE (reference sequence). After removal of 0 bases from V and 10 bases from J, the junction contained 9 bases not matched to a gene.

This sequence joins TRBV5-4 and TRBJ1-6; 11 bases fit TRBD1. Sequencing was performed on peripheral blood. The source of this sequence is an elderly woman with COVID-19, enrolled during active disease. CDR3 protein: CASSLGGSGTGGSPLHF. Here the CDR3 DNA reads TGTGCCAGCAGCTTGGGAGGGAGCGGGACAGGGGGATCACCCCTCCACTTT.